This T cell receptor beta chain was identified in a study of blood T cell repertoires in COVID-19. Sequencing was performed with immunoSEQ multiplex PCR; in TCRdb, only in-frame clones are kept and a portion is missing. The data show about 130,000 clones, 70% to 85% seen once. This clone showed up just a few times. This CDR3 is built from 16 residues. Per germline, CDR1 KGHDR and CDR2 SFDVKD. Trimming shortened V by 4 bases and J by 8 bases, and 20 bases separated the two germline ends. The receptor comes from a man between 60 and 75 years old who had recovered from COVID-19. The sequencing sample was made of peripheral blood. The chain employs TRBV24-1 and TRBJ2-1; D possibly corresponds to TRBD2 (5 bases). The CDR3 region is CATSEVSESLRDEQFF. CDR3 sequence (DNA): TGTGCCACCAGTGAGGTGAGCGAGTCGTTGAGGGATGAGCAGTTCTTC.